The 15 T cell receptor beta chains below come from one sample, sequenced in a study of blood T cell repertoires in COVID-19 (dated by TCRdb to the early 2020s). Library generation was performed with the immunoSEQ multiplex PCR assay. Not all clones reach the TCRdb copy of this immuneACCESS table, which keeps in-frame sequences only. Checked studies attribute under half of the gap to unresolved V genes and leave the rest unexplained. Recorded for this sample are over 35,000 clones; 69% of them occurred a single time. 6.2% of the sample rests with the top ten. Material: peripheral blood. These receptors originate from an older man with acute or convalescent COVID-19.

CDR3 sequence (DNA): TGTGCCAGCAGCTTTGGACAGAACAATGAGCAGTTCTTC. Protein product: CASSFGQNNEQFF. This sequence joins TRBV11-2 and TRBJ2-1; a weak D match, TRBD1 (6 bases). V lost 3 bases and J lost 5, with 8 bases in between. CDR3 size: 13 residues. Germline CDR1 SGHAT, CDR2 FQNNGV.

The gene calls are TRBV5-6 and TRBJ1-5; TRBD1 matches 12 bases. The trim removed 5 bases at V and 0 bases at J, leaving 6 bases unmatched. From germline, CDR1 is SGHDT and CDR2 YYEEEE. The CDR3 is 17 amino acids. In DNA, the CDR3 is TGTGCCAGCAGTTTCGGGACAGGGGGCTATAGCAATCAGCCCCAGCATTTT. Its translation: CASSFGTGGYSNQPQHF.

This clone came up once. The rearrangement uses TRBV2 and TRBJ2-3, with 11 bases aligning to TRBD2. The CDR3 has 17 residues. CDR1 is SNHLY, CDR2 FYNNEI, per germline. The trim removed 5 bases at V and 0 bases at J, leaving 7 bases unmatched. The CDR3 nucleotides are TGTGCCAGCAGTTTGGGGGGGACTAGCGGTAGCACAGATACGCAGTATTTT. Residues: CASSLGGTSGSTDTQYF.

The DNA for the CDR3 is TGTGCCAGCAGCCAAGGGACAGCCTATGGCTACACCTTC. Protein sequence: CASSQGTAYGYTF. The chain has TRBV3-1 (or the pseudogene TRBV3-2) and TRBJ1-2, with TRBD1 as a possible D gene (6 bases). Between the trimmed V and J ends, which lost 1 base and 4 bases, there was a span of 7 bases. Germline V gene lookup returns CDR1 LGHDT and CDR2 YNNKEL (reference sequence). The CDR3 has 13 amino acids.

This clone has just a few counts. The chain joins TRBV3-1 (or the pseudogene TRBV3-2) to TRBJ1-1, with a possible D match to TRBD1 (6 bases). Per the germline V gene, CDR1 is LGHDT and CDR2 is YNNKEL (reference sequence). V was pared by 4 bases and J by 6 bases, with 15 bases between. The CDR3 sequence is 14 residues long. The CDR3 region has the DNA TGTGCCAGCAGCCCTAGGACAGAGGGAGCTGAAGCTTTCTTT. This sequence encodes CASSPRTEGAEAFF.

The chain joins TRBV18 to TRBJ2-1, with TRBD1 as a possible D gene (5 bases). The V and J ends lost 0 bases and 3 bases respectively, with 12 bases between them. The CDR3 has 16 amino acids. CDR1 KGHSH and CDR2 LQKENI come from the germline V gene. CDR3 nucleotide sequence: TGTGCCAGCTCACCACCGGCCGCAAGGGGCTACAATGAGCAGTTCTTC. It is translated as CASSPPAARGYNEQFF.

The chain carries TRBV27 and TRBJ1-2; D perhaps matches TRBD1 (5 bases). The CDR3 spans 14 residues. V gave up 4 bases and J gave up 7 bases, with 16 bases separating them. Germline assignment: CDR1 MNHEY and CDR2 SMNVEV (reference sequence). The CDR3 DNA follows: TGTGCCAGCAGTTCGTTAAGTCAGGGAGGTGGCTACACCTTC. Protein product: CASSSLSQGGGYTF.

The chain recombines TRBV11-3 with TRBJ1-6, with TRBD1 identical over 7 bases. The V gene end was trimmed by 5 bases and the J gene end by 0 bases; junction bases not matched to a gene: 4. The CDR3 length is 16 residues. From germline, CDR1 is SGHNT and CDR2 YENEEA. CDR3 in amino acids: CASSIQGSSYNSPLHF. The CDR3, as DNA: TGTGCCAGCAGCATACAGGGGAGCTCCTATAATTCACCCCTCCACTTT.

The CDR3 DNA reads TGTGCCAGCTCACCGGAGCCGACCTACAATGAGCAGTTCTTC. As protein: CASSPEPTYNEQFF. V usage is TRBV18 and J usage is TRBJ2-1; D is ambiguous. V was trimmed by 3 bases and J by 2 bases, leaving 8 bases between them. The CDR3 spans 14 residues. Per the germline V gene, CDR1 is KGHSH and CDR2 is LQKENI.

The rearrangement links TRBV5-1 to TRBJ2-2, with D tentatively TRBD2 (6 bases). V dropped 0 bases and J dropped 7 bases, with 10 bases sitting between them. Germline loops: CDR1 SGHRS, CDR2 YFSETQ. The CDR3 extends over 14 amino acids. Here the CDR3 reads CASSLGLAVGELFF. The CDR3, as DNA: TGCGCCAGCAGCTTGGGGTTAGCGGTCGGGGAGCTGTTTTTT.

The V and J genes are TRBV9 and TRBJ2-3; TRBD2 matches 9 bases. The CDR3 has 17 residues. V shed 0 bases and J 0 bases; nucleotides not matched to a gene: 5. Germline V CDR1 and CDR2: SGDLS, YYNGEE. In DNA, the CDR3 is TGTGCCAGCAGCGTAGGGGGACTAGCAGAGAGCACAGATACGCAGTATTTT. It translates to CASSVGGLAESTDTQYF.

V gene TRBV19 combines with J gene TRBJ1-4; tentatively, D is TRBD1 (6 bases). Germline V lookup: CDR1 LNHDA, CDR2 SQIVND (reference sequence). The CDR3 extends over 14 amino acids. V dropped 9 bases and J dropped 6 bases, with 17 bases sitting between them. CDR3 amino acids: CASRGALKDEKLFF. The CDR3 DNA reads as TGTGCCAGCAGGGGCGCGTTAAAGGATGAAAAACTGTTTTTT.

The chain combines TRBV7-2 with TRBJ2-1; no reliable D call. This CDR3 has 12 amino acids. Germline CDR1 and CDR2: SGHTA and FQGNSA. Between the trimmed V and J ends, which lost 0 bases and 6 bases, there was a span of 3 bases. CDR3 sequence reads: CASSLALNEQFF. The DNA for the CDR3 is TGTGCCAGCAGCTTAGCACTCAATGAGCAGTTCTTC. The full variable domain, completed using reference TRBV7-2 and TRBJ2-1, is GAGVSQSPSNKVTEKGKDVELRCDPISGHTALYWYRQSLGQGLEFLIYFQGNSAPDKSGLPSDRFSAERTGGSVSTLTIQRTQQEDSAVYLCASSLALNEQFFGPGTRLTVL.

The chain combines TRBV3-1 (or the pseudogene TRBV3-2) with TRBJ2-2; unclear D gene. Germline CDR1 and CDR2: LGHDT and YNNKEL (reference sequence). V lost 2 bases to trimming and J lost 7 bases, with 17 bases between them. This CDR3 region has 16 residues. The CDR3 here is CASSQSLVRVVGELFF. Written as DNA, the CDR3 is TGTGCCAGCAGCCAAAGCCTGGTTAGAGTTGTCGGGGAGCTGTTTTTT.

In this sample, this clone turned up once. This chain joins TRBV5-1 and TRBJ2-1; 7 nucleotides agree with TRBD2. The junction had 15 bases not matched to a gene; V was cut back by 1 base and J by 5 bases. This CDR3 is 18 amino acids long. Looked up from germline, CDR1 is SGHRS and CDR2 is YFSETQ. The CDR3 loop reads CASSLSDRASGKNNEQFF. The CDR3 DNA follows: TGCGCCAGCAGCTTGTCGGACCGGGCCAGCGGGAAGAACAATGAGCAGTTCTTC.